One and the same sample provided the 4 T cell receptor beta chains below, sequenced in a study of control samples from healthy donors and cancer patients. Assay: immunoSEQ multiplex PCR; the TCRdb copy retains only in-frame clones and omits some. This repertoire shows some 130,000 clones, 80% to 95% found once; its top ten account for approximately 2%. Material for sequencing was blood. The receptors were sampled from a woman in her forties or fifties in good health.

The chain joins TRBV3-1 (or the pseudogene TRBV3-2) to TRBJ1-2; 7 bases map to TRBD1. Per germline, CDR1 LGHDT and CDR2 YNNKEL (reference sequence). CDR3 length equals 16 residues. V shed 4 bases, J shed 7 bases, and the junction held 15 bases outside the gene matches. The chain's CDR3 is CASSPITGQVGTGYTF. Here the CDR3 DNA reads TGTGCCAGCAGCCCCATTACCGGACAGGTGGGGACTGGCTACACCTTC.

This clone has more than one count but fewer than ten. The rearrangement joins TRBV6-4 to TRBJ1-2; a possible D gene is TRBD1 (6 bases). Germline loops: CDR1 MRHNA, CDR2 SNTAGT. V was clipped by 4 bases and J by 5 bases, with 11 bases between them. The length of the CDR3 is 13 residues. Written as DNA, the CDR3 is TGTGCCAGCAGTGCACAGGGTAATTATGGCTACACCTTC. Translating gives CASSAQGNYGYTF.

This sequence joins TRBV27 and TRBJ1-2; D is unresolved. Per the germline V gene, CDR1 is MNHEY and CDR2 is SMNVEV (reference sequence). The CDR3 sequence is 15 residues long. The germline V and J ends were trimmed by 4 bases and 7 bases, with 19 bases remaining between them. CDR3 residues: CASSSHAPGEGGYTF. The CDR3 DNA sequence: TGTGCCAGCAGTTCCCACGCCCCGGGAGAAGGTGGCTACACCTTC.

This chain's CDR3 is CASSYPDGGGPQHF. The DNA for the CDR3 is TGTGCCAGCAGTTACCCGGACGGGGGGGGGCCCCAGCATTTT. V usage is TRBV6-6 and J usage is TRBJ1-5; TRBD1 is a possible D gene (5 bases). The germline V gene has CDR1 MNHNY and CDR2 SVGAGI (reference sequence). With 2 bases removed from V and 9 bases from J, the gap between germline ends came to 14 bases. There are 14 residues in the CDR3.